The 11 T cell receptor beta chains below were found in one sample sequenced in a study of blood T cell repertoires in COVID-19 (dated by TCRdb to 2020 to 2022). Libraries were prepared through the immunoSEQ multiplex PCR assay. TCRdb retrieved this table from immuneACCESS and kept in-frame rearrangements only. Not all clones are present; in checked studies, unresolved V genes account for under half, and no reason is known for the remainder. The sample profile shows over 250,000 clones; around 84% of them were found once. 5% of the sample is held by the ten biggest clonotypes. Sequencing was carried out using PBMCs or T cells enriched from blood (not recorded which). These TCRs come from a man aged 40-50 years who had been exposed to COVID-19.

This clone has only a few counts. The chain has TRBV4-1 and TRBJ2-7, with D tentatively TRBD2 (6 bases). Trimming took 3 bases from V and 5 from J, leaving 14 bases between them. Germline assignment: CDR1 MGHRA and CDR2 YSYEKL. The CDR3 spans 14 residues. The CDR3 DNA is TGCGCCAGCAGCCAGGGGGGACGTAGCAACGAGCAGTACTTC. Its protein is CASSQGGRSNEQYF.

The V call is TRBV3-1 (or the pseudogene TRBV3-2), the J call TRBJ2-2, with D perhaps TRBD2 (6 bases). V was pared by 0 bases and J by 4 bases, with 18 bases between. From germline, CDR1 is LGHDT and CDR2 YNNKEL (reference sequence). The CDR3 extends over 18 amino acids. The CDR3 protein is CASSQDAMRLVATGELFF. In nucleotides, the CDR3 is TGTGCCAGCAGCCAAGACGCAATGAGACTAGTTGCCACCGGGGAGCTGTTTTTT.

V usage is TRBV18 and J usage is TRBJ1-1; D gene unclear. Trimming shortened V by 2 bases and J by 2 bases, and 9 bases separated the two germline ends. The CDR3 is made up of 14 amino acids. Germline CDR1 reads KGHSH; CDR2 reads LQKENI. CDR3 loop: CASSPREGNTEAFF. CDR3 sequence (DNA): TGTGCCAGCTCACCAAGGGAGGGAAACACTGAAGCTTTCTTT. Full variable domain (outside the CDR3, taken from reference TRBV18 and TRBJ1-1): NAGVMQNPRHLVRRRGQEARLRCSPMKGHSHVYWYRQLPEEGLKFMVYLQKENIIDESGMPKERFSAEFPKEGPSILRIQQVVRGDSAAYFCASSPREGNTEAFFGQGTRLTVV.

The rearrangement links TRBV3-1 (or the pseudogene TRBV3-2) to TRBJ1-4, with D perhaps TRBD1 (6 bases). The CDR3 sequence is 16 residues long. Germline V gene sequence: CDR1 LGHDT, CDR2 YNNKEL (reference sequence). With 6 bases removed from V and 8 bases from J, the gap between germline ends came to 22 bases. Here the CDR3 DNA reads TGTGCCAGCAGTCTTGCGGGGGGCTCATCGAAAGAAAAACTGTTTTTT. Its translation: CASSLAGGSSKEKLFF.

The chain carries TRBV28 and TRBJ1-5; TRBD1 aligns across 10 bases. Losses at the gene ends were 6 bases for V and 6 bases for J; bases not matched to a gene: 8. Germline CDR1 and CDR2: MDHEN and SYDVKM. CDR3 size: 15 residues. The CDR3 loop is CASRRDRGGSQPQHF. CDR3 bases: TGTGCCAGCAGGCGGGACAGGGGAGGAAGTCAGCCCCAGCATTTT.

The chain carries TRBV27 and TRBJ1-1; no definite D call. Germline V CDR1 and CDR2: MNHEY, SMNVEV (reference sequence). V lost 5 bases and J 2 bases, leaving 12 bases between the germline ends. The length of the CDR3 is 14 residues. CDR3 nucleotide sequence: TGTGCCAGCAGTAAGAGAGAAATCAACACTGAAGCTTTCTTT. Protein: CASSKREINTEAFF.

This chain joins TRBV5-4 and TRBJ2-1, with 9 bases identical to TRBD2. The CDR3 is 18 amino acids. The trim removed 0 bases at V and 6 bases at J, leaving 13 bases unmatched. The germline gives CDR1 SGHNT, CDR2 YYREEE (reference sequence). For the CDR3, the DNA is TGTGCCAGCAGCTTGGGAGGGGTAGCGGGAGCGGGGAGCAATGAGCAGTTCTTC. Encoded protein: CASSLGGVAGAGSNEQFF.

V and J are TRBV7-9 and TRBJ1-5; 9 nucleotides match TRBD1. The CDR3 runs to 19 residues. Germline-derived CDR1 and CDR2 are SEHNR and FQNEAQ (reference sequence). V trimming: 2 bases; J trimming: 4 bases; junction bases outside the gene matches: 15. The CDR3 here is CASSLFGGARDRVNQPQHF. CDR3 nucleotides: TGTGCCAGCAGCTTATTCGGGGGGGCCCGGGACAGGGTGAATCAGCCCCAGCATTTT.

The chain joins TRBV7-2 to TRBJ1-1; D is ambiguous. The CDR3 is 14 residues long. Trimming shortened V by 0 bases and J by 5 bases, and 10 bases separated the two germline ends. Per the germline V gene, CDR1 is SGHTA and CDR2 is FQGNSA. The CDR3 is CASSLALRSTEAFF. In nucleotides, the CDR3 is TGTGCCAGCAGCTTAGCGCTCAGGTCAACTGAAGCTTTCTTT.

This chain uses TRBV7-8 with TRBJ2-7, with 11 bases matching TRBD2. The germline V gene has CDR1 SGHVS and CDR2 FQNEAQ. This CDR3 has 17 residues. J gave up 7 bases and V 0 bases, and 11 bases lay outside the gene matches. CDR3 sequence: CASSLAPPTSGRLEQYF. CDR3 sequence (DNA): TGTGCCAGCAGCTTAGCGCCCCCAACTAGCGGGAGATTGGAGCAGTACTTC.

V is TRBV2 and J is TRBJ2-5, with a tentative D call TRBD2 (6 bases). CDR3 length: 12 amino acids. V was cut by 3 bases and J by 4 bases, with 6 bases left in between. Per germline, CDR1 SNHLY and CDR2 FYNNEI. The CDR3 sequence: CASSEGGETQYF. CDR3 nucleotide sequence: TGTGCCAGCAGTGAGGGAGGAGAGACCCAGTACTTC.